This T cell receptor beta chain was sequenced during a study of blood T cell repertoires in COVID-19. Profiled with immunoSEQ multiplex PCR; TCRdb holds only in-frame clones, not every one. This sample has about 190,000 clones; around 80% occur once, and the top ten carry 6% to 8.5%. Trimming pared 2 bases from V and 8 bases from J, leaving 7 bases between. There are 13 residues in the CDR3. Germline V gene sequence: CDR1 MNHEY, CDR2 SVGAGI. The chain carries TRBV6-5 and TRBJ1-6; no firm D call. This TCR derives from a man between 60 and 75 years old with acute or convalescent COVID-19. The sequencing input was peripheral blood. The CDR3 DNA reads as TGTGCCAGCAGTTACGAGTTCGATTCACCCCTCCACTTT. It translates to CASSYEFDSPLHF.